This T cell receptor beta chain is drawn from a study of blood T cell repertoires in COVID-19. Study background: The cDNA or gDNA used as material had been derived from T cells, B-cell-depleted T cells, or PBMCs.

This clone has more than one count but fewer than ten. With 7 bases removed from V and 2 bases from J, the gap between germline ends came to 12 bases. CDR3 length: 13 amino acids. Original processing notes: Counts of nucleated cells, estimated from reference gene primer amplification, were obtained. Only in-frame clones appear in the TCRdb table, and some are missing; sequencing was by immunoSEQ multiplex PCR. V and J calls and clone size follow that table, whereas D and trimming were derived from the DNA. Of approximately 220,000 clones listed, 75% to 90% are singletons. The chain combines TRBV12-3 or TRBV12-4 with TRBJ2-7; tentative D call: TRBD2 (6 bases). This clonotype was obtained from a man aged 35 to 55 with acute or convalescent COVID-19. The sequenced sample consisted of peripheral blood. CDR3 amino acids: CASTRGTAYEQYF. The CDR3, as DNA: TGTGCCAGCACCCGGGGGACGGCCTACGAGCAGTACTTC.